This T cell receptor (beta chain) was captured by sequencing in a study of shared clonotypes between healthy human individuals. The study, taken as a whole, reports: Sequencing of the sorted subsets was shown by rarefaction to be incomplete despite large depth.

Germline CDR1 SGHAT, CDR2 FQNNGV. The CDR3 runs 13 residues. V lost 5 bases to trimming and J lost 0 bases, with 8 bases between them. As processed by the authors: Sequence data from immunoSEQ were junction-only and lacked quality scores; consequently, filtering differed. Some clones are missing from TCRdb's copy, which holds only in-frame ones; the method was immunoSEQ multiplex PCR. That table furnishes V, J and clone size, whereas the DNA furnished D and trimming. The table includes some 2,100,000 clones, about 93% detected once. Naive CD8 cells, CD45RO-negative and positively selected for CCR7, excluded terminally differentiated effector memory CD45RA+ cells. Concerning this clone: What it binds is unknown.

The source material was naive CD8+ T cells from PBMCs. This sequence joins TRBV11-2 and TRBJ2-7, with unresolved D. The receptor comes from a man younger than 35 in good health. Some clones in this sample may be carry-over from other donors' samples. The CDR3 spells CASSLEYSYEQYF. The CDR3 coding sequence is TGTGCCAGCAGCCTCGAATACTCCTACGAGCAGTACTTC.